The entry below describes one T cell receptor (beta chain). Ten or more counts support this clonotype. What this receptor recognizes is not known. Qualities for individual bases were not recorded, and no much larger clone is one base off. The meaning of the sample's treatment or condition label: live attenuated yellow fever vaccine strain. A standard Ficoll-Paque protocol was used to isolate PBMCs from peripheral blood. Dynabeads CD4 and CD8 positive selection kits were used to isolate the CD4 and CD8 T-cell fractions. TriZol was used to extract RNA from bulk PBMCs, CD4 and CD8 fractions, and dextramer-positive and dextramer-negative fractions. Synthesis of TCR cDNA relied on 5'RACE template switching, a step that introduced a universal primer site along with unique molecular identifiers. cDNA synthesis was primed from both the TCR alpha and TCR beta constant segments. Library amplification used two PCR steps, and the second PCR step added sample barcodes and sequencing adapters. Libraries were sequenced on Illumina HiSeq 2500 (2x100 bp) or NovaSeq (2x150 bp). As for the authors' bioinformatics: Reads were demultiplexed and collapsed into UMI consensus sequences with MIGEC, and V(D)J alignment was performed with MiXCR. Vaccine-responding clonotypes were defined with edgeR using replicate PBMC samples, requiring FDR below 0.01 and a log2 fold change above 5 up to day 15. CD4 or CD8 identity was assigned to each bulk clonotype according to whether the clonotype was present at higher abundance in the sequenced CD4 repertoire or the sequenced CD8 repertoire. TCRdb trimmed the raw reads at Q25, called clones with MiXCR and kept productive beta chains. When rows share a CDR3 protein, they turn into one entry using the most common DNA and genes. The V and J calls here are based on TCRdb, not the publication. The sample table records over 150,000 distinct CDR3 sequences; roughly 6.2% of these occur just once. The ten largest make up nearly 3% of the sample.

Relative to germline, V is 6 bases shorter and J is 7 bases shorter, with 17 bases between their ends. Its CDR3 holds 14 amino acids, cysteine through phenylalanine. Only the CDR3 DNA stays, 42 bases, in frame from base 1. These data belong to a study of T cells after yellow fever vaccination (dated by TCRdb to about 2019). About the full investigation: Libraries from fractions with low cell numbers were prepared with the SMART-Seq v4 Ultra Low Input RNA kit. Bulk TCR alpha and beta repertoires were sequenced longitudinally to track T-cell clones before and after primary and booster YFV17D yellow fever vaccination. Blood was drawn at multiple timepoints before and after primary and secondary immunization, with bulk PBMC replicates and cell subsets isolated. Two healthy male donors, one aged 18 to 30 and one aged 30 to 40 years, made up the cohort.

Study-wide conclusions, independent of this receptor: A small fraction of clonotypes showed up in both the CD4 and CD8 compartments, probably as a result of convergent recombination. Computational filtering was needed because FACS-sorted repertoires could contain abundant contaminating clonotypes from the bulk population. Because only a couple of donors were included in the study, the extent to which the findings can be generalized is limited. Compared with the primary T-cell response, the secondary T-cell response was weaker but faster, peaking on day 5 rather than day 15. After the booster, most of the clones that had expanded following primary vaccination were detected again (just under 97% of CD4 and more than 85% of CD8), which suggests that memory was broadly maintained.

The receptor comes from a man aged 18 to 30 who received the YFV17D yellow fever vaccine. The source material was CD4+ T cells sorted from PBMCs, sampled on the day of the first yellow fever vaccination. The chain is encoded by TRBV12-3 or TRBV12-4 joined to TRBJ2-3; TRBD1 might be the D gene, on 6 matching bases. CDR3 region: CASRRSAGANTQYF. The nucleotide sequence is TGTGCCAGCAGACGTTCGGCAGGGGCAAATACGCAGTATTTT.